This TCR beta chain originates from a study of cytomegalovirus exposure and HLA in healthy donors. The study's findings and limits: Analysis was carried out at a later point, and it linked a missense DCLRE1C variant to TCR beta V- and J-gene trimming. In terms of immune exposure information, only CMV serostatus was available. It was in a later analysis that TCR association rates were seen to vary by HLA locus, highest for DRB1 and lowest for HLA-C. A later analysis found that most CMV-associated TCR beta chains appeared HLA-restricted.

In the case of this clone: Its matching antigen is unknown.

The PCR was carried out with 60 Vbeta primers and 13 Jbeta primers. Produced via immunoSEQ multiplex PCR; TCRdb's table is partial and in-frame only. The sample yields about 160,000 clones, approximately 80% seen once. Sequencing was carried out using PBMCs. This receptor was taken from a man in his fifties or sixties in good health and CMV-seropositive.

Written as DNA, the CDR3 is TGTGCCATGGGGAGGGACCGGGATTCACCCCTCCACTTT. This translates into CAMGRDRDSPLHF. V gene TRBV6-1 combines with J gene TRBJ1-6, with a weak D call TRBD1 (5 bases). The CDR3 covers 13 residues. The ends were cut back, 10 bases at V and 8 bases at J, with 15 bases in the middle. Germline CDR1 MNHNS, CDR2 SASEGT.